This T cell receptor (beta chain) was captured in a study of cytomegalovirus exposure and HLA in healthy donors. Study-level information: From about 180 million T cells, an earlier analysis saw approximately 110 million unique TCR beta sequences. Whole-study results and caveats: Researchers had no immune exposure information except CMV serostatus available.

CDR1 and CDR2 from the germline V gene are SGHAT and FQNNGV. This CDR3 has 14 residues. V was pared by 4 bases and J by 4 bases, with 13 bases between. About this clone itself: Antigen: not known.

The primer mix had 60 Vbeta and 13 Jbeta primers. TCRdb's table, derived via immunoSEQ multiplex PCR, lists solely in-frame clones and lacks some. This sample has 130,000 to 150,000 clones, with almost 80% found just once. The sequencing input was PBMCs. The sequence derives from a man between 18 and 29 years old in good health and CMV-seronegative. The chain joins TRBV11-2 to TRBJ1-1; the D is unclear. The CDR3 DNA follows: TGTGCCAGCAGCTCCACGGTGAAGTCCACTGAAGCTTTCTTT. This encodes CASSSTVKSTEAFF.